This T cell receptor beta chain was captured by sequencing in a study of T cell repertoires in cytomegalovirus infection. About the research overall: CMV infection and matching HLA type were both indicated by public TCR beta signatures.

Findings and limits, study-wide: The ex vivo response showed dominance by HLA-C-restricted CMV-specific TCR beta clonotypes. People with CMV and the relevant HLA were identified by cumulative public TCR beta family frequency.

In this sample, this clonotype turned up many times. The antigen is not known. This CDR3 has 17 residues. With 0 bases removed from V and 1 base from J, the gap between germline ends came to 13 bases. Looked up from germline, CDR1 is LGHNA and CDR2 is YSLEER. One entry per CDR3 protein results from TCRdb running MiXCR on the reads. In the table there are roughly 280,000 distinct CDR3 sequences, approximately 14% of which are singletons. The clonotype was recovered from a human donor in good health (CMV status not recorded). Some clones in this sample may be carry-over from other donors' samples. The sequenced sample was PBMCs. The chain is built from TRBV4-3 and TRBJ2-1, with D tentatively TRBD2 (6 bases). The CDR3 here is CASSQDLEGRSYNEQFF. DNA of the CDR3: TGCGCCAGCAGCCAAGATCTTGAGGGGAGGTCCTACAATGAGCAGTTCTTC.